These T cell receptor beta chains were read from a single sample in a study of cytomegalovirus exposure and HLA in healthy donors. Some clones are missing from TCRdb's copy, which holds only in-frame ones; the method was immunoSEQ multiplex PCR. Among some 70,000 clones, approximately 84% were seen once, and the ten largest hold around 2.4%. What was sequenced was PBMCs. The receptor source for this set is a woman in her forties or fifties in good health and CMV-seronegative. Both conserved end residues are trimmed from each CDR3.

v_gene	j_gene	CDR3aa
TRBV9	TRBJ2-1	ASSLLAGSSYNEQF
TRBV4-1	TRBJ1-1	ASRSTGHLNTEAF
TRBV5-1	TRBJ1-5	ASSLVGGSNQPQH
TRBV6-6	TRBJ1-4	ASSLGQTGRMEKLF
TRBV7-9	TRBJ1-6	ASSPPGVGSPLH
TRBV9	TRBJ2-7	ASSVDSGRAPREQY
TRBV15	TRBJ2-1	ATSRGTSGRAKGNEQF
TRBV7-6	TRBJ1-4	ASSLESGGPGKLF
TRBV11-2	TRBJ2-1	ASSSGTFKF
TRBV7-7	TRBJ2-5	ASSPAGWQETQY
TRBV7-2	TRBJ1-5	ASSLLQRNQPQH
TRBV11-2	TRBJ2-7	ASSPGLAGVGEQY
TRBV29-1	TRBJ2-7	SVGEETYEQY
TRBV4-3	TRBJ1-2	ASSQETGDTNYGYT
TRBV5-6	TRBJ2-3	ASSLFRAGDSDTQY
TRBV11-2	TRBJ2-3	ASSPWGVGGTDTQY
TRBV27	TRBJ2-7	ASSPRMGRVSIEQY
TRBV7-9	TRBJ2-7	ASSFARDRVYEQY
TRBV7-2	TRBJ1-6	ASSLEGGIYNSPLH
TRBV6-1	TRBJ1-5	ASSERGYGNQPQH
TRBV9	TRBJ1-1	ASSGLKWNSGNTEAF
TRBV11-2	TRBJ1-2	ASSLGTGNYGYT
TRBV2	TRBJ1-2	ASSDFLYT
TRBV9	TRBJ2-3	ASSVVGTSGSADTQY
TRBV30	TRBJ1-4	AWSVLRGQWDEKLF
TRBV5-1	TRBJ2-3	ASSRSTDTQY
TRBV19	TRBJ2-1	ASSGVAGFYHSYNEQF
TRBV5-1	TRBJ1-4	ASSLEGEEKLF
TRBV10-2	TRBJ2-1	ASSTTSGIHEQF
TRBV13	TRBJ1-3	ASSNLQGWGNTIY
TRBV6-1	TRBJ1-2	ASSVTEANYGYT
TRBV5-1	TRBJ1-4	ASSLLGVNEKLF
TRBV2	TRBJ2-2	ASMGQTTGELF
TRBV19	TRBJ2-2	ASTQGDRVTGELF
TRBV4-1	TRBJ2-5	ASSQDRGGALQTQY
TRBV27	TRBJ1-1	ASRWDRGGAEAF
TRBV7-9	TRBJ2-1	ASSSPSGPRQSNEQF
TRBV6-1	TRBJ2-1	ASSETRLPDEQF
TRBV5-1	TRBJ2-1	ASSEGGTGGNEQF
TRBV7-9	TRBJ2-1	SSSLVRSPSGSNEQF
TRBV27	TRBJ2-5	ASRRLGGQETQY
TRBV15	TRBJ1-3	APVKTVNSGNTIY
TRBV7-9	TRBJ1-4	ASSSGQGGEKLF
TRBV18	TRBJ1-3	ASSDSSGNTIY
TRBV5-1	TRBJ2-3	ASSVLDGRSGSGTDTQY
TRBV10-1	TRBJ1-1	ASTSGVSTEAF
TRBV7-2	TRBJ2-1	ASSPGVLGGQF
TRBV6-1	TRBJ2-7	ASTDTYEQY
TRBV30	TRBJ2-1	AWRGVGLAGGAPAGRCQF
TRBV9	TRBJ2-2	ASSAESAHTGELF
TRBV5-4	TRBJ2-3	ASSFQDTQY
TRBV19	TRBJ2-1	ASSRDRYNEQF
TRBV29-1	TRBJ1-4	SVEERGYNEKLF
TRBV19	TRBJ1-4	ASSPRGGTNEKLF
TRBV4-1	TRBJ2-2	ASSQGMPGAGELF
TRBV18	TRBJ2-1	ASSQGGSSYNEQF